Below, 2 T cell receptor beta chains from the same sample are listed, as sequenced in a study of cytomegalovirus exposure and HLA in healthy donors. This PCR relied on a set of 60 Vbeta primers and 13 Jbeta primers. Measured with immunoSEQ multiplex PCR; TCRdb has only the in-frame clones, and not every one. The data hold about 35,000 clones, with roughly 90% observed a single time. Sequenced input: PBMCs. The receptors here all came from a woman between 18 and 30 years old in good health and CMV-seronegative.

CDR3 sequence reads: CATSRGRGDTGELFF. CDR3 coding DNA: TGTGCCACCAGCAGAGGTCGGGGAGACACCGGGGAGCTGTTTTTT. This chain uses TRBV15 with TRBJ2-2; weak D call: TRBD2 (5 bases). CDR1 and CDR2 (germline): LNHNV, YYDKDF (reference sequence). The ends were cut back, 1 base at V and 3 bases at J, with 9 bases in the middle. The CDR3 spans 15 residues.

In this sample, this clone turned up a few times. J is TRBJ2-1 and V is TRBV9, with TRBD2 identical over 10 bases. The germline V gene encodes CDR1 SGDLS and CDR2 YYNGEE. Trimming cost V 3 bases and J 8 bases; bases outside gene matches: 8. CDR3 size: 15 residues. The CDR3 DNA is TGTGCCAGCAGCGAGTCTAGCGGGAGTGTCCATGAGCAGTTCTTC. Its translation is CASSESSGSVHEQFF. The full variable domain, rest sourced from reference TRBV9 and TRBJ2-1, is DSGVTQTPKHLITATGQRVTLRCSPRSGDLSVYWYQQSLDQGLQFLIQYYNGEERAKGNILERFSAQQFPDLHSELNLSSLELGDSALYFCASSESSGSVHEQFFGPGTRLTVL.